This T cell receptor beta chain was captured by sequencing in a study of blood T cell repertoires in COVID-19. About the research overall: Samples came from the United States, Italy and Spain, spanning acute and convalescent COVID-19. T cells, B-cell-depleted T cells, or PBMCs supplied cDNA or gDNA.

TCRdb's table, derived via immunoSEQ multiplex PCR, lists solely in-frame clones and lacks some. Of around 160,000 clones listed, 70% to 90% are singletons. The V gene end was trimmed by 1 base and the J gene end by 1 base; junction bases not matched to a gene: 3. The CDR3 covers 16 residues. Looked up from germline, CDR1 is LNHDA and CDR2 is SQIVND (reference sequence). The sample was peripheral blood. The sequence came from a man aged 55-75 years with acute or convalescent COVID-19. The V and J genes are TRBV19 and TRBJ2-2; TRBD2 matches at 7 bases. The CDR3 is CASSIGVAGNTGELFF. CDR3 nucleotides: TGTGCCAGTAGTATAGGGGTAGCGGGGAACACCGGGGAGCTGTTTTTT.